This TCR beta chain was found in a study of CD8 T cells in Susac syndrome. RNA totalling about 0.45 to 1 ug underwent reverse transcription with random hexamers. Using its own MiXCR run on the immunoSEQ multiplex PCR reads, TCRdb lists one record per CDR3 protein. The sample shows 100,000 to 150,000 distinct CDR3 sequences, about 96% of them seen only once. This CDR3 is 14 amino acids long. Germline CDR1 reads ENHRY; CDR2 reads SYGVKD. Trimming left V 6 bases short and J 4 bases short, with 13 bases between. V and J are TRBV10-3 and TRBJ1-5; a weak D match, TRBD1 (5 bases). The source material was CD4+ T cells from PBMCs. The receptor was isolated from a human donor in good health. The CDR3 nucleotides are TGTGCCATCAGGGACACGGGACGTAATCAGCCCCAGCATTTT. Encoded protein: CAIRDTGRNQPQHF.